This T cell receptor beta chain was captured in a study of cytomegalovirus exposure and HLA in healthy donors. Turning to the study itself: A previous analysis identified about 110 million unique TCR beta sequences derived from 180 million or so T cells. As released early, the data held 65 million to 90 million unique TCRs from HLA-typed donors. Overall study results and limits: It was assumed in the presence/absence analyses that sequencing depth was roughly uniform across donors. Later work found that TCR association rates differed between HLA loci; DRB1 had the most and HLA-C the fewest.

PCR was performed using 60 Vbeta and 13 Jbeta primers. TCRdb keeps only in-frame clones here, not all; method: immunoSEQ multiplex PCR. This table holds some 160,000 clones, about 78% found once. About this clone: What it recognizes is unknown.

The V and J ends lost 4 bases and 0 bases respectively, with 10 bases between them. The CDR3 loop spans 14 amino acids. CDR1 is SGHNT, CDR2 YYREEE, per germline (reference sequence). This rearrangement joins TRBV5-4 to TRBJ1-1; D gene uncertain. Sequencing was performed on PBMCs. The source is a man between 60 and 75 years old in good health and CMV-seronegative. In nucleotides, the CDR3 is TGTGCCAGCAGCAATTATCAGATGAACACTGAAGCTTTCTTT. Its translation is CASSNYQMNTEAFF.